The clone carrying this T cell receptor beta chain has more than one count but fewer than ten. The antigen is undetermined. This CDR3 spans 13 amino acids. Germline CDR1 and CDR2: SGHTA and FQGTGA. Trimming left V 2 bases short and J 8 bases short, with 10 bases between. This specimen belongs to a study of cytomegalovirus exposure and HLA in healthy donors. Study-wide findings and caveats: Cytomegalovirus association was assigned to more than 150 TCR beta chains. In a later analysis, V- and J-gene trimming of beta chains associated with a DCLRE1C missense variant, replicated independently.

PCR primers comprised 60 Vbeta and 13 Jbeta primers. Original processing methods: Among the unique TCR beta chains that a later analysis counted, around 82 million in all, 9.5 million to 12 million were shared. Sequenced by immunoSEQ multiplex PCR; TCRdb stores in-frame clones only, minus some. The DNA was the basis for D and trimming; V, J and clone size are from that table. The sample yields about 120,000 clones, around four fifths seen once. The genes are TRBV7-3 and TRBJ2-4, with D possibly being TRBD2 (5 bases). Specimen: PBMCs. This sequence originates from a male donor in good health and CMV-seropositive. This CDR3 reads CASSLREGDIQYF. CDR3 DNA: TGTGCCAGCAGCTTACGAGAGGGTGACATTCAGTACTTC.